This paragraph covers one T cell receptor (beta chain) sequence. Its antigen is not known. Germline V gives CDR1 LGHDT, CDR2 YNNKEL (reference sequence). The CDR3 contains 15 residues. The sample belongs to a study of CXCR3-negative and CXCR3-positive naive CD8 T cells. UMI labels and 5' RACE were used to prepare the TRB cDNA libraries. TCRdb re-called the 5' RACE reads; every CDR3 protein appears as one record, without DNA. The listing contains some 99,000 distinct CDR3 sequences. Overall study findings and caveats: In CXCR3-positive naive cells, the TRB CDR3s were more hydrophobic than in CXCR3-negative naive cells.

The sorter processed each CD8+ T cell subset in triplicate at about 300,000 cells apiece. This TCR derives from a human donor in good health. Some clones in this sample may be carry-over from other donors' samples. The source material was naive CXCR3+ CD8+ T cells from blood. Subset reported: CD45RO-CCR7+CD27+CD95- naive CD8+ T cells expressing CXCR3 (TNR3+). V gene TRBV3-1 combines with J gene TRBJ1-1. The CDR3 here is CASSQEGLGNTEAFF.